Below are 17 T cell receptor beta chains sequenced from a single sample in a study of shared clonotypes between healthy human individuals. Only in-frame clones appear in the TCRdb table, and some are missing; sequencing was by immunoSEQ multiplex PCR. Here the sample spans approximately 100,000 clones, roughly 66% being singletons. Sequencing was done on a sample of memory CD8+ T cells sorted from blood. Sample subset: CD45RO+ cells pooled with CCR7-negative TemRA cells. All receptors derive from a woman aged 25-40 years in good health.

The table lists this clone with a few counts. The V and J genes are TRBV27 and TRBJ1-1; perhaps TRBD1 as D (6 bases). Germline V lookup: CDR1 MNHEY, CDR2 SMNVEV (reference sequence). The V gene lost 4 bases and the J gene lost 1 base, with 7 bases spanning the gap. CDR3 length: 13 amino acids. The chain's CDR3 is CASSSQGNTEAFF. The CDR3 region has the DNA TGTGCCAGCAGTTCACAGGGGAACACTGAAGCTTTCTTT.

The V and J genes are TRBV5-4 and TRBJ2-6; 7 bases fit TRBD1. V gave up 0 bases and J gave up 2 bases; unmatched junction bases: 5. The CDR3 is 17 amino acids. Looked up from germline, CDR1 is SGHNT and CDR2 is YYREEE (reference sequence). The CDR3 reads CASSLAETGTGANVLTF. CDR3 coding DNA: TGTGCCAGCAGCTTGGCTGAGACAGGGACTGGGGCCAACGTCCTGACTTTC.

This rearrangement joins TRBV28 to TRBJ2-5; TRBD1 might be the D (6 bases). Judging by the DNA end, TRBJ2-7 fits better; the J call may be wrong. Germline CDR1 MDHEN, CDR2 SYDVKM. CDR3 length: 15 amino acids. The CDR3 protein is CASRFGAGVIYEQYF. The CDR3 DNA reads TGTGCCAGCAGATTTGGAGCAGGGGTAATCTACGAGCAGTACTTC.

Worth noting for this clone: The sample contains more than one DNA sequence encoding this CDR3. The gene calls are TRBV13 and TRBJ1-2; unclear D gene. Deletions cut 0 bases from V and 1 base from J, with 6 bases between. CDR3 length: 14 residues. CDR1 and CDR2 (germline): PRHDT, FYEKMQ (reference sequence). CDR3 protein: CASSLGTGNYGYTF. Written as DNA, the CDR3 is TGTGCCAGCAGCTTAGGGACCGGTAACTATGGCTACACCTTC.

The V call is TRBV2, the J call TRBJ1-1; no clear D. Germline V lookup: CDR1 SNHLY, CDR2 FYNNEI. The ends were cut back, 7 bases at V and 0 bases at J, with 15 bases in the middle. The CDR3 has 15 residues. CDR3 residues: CASNPTTAMNTEAFF. In DNA form, the CDR3 reads TGTGCCAGCAACCCGACCACGGCAATGAACACTGAAGCTTTCTTT.

By frequency in the sample, this clone is medium-sized (0.01 to 0.1%). V usage is TRBV25-1 and J usage is TRBJ2-7; 9 bases fit TRBD1. The J segment lost 6 bases and the V segment lost 7 bases, leaving 10 bases of the junction unmatched. The CDR3 covers 14 residues. Germline lookup yields CDR1 MGHDK and CDR2 SYGVNS. DNA of the CDR3: TGTGCCAGCACTCCACAGGGGGCGTCAGGCGAGCAGTACTTC. This encodes CASTPQGASGEQYF.

The chain is built from TRBV27 and TRBJ2-7; tentative D call: TRBD2 (5 bases). The CDR3 is 16 amino acids. Germline V CDR1 and CDR2: MNHEY, SMNVEV (reference sequence). The germline V and J ends were trimmed by 3 bases and 6 bases, with 21 bases remaining between them. CDR3 nucleotides: TGTGCCAGCAGTTTTTTGTCGGGTGGGAGAATGATCGAGCAGTACTTC. The encoded protein is CASSFLSGGRMIEQYF.

The chain employs TRBV19 and TRBJ1-2; D might be TRBD1 (5 bases). Trimming removed 9 bases from V and 6 bases from J, with 17 bases in between. Germline lookup yields CDR1 LNHDA and CDR2 SQIVND (reference sequence). This CDR3 comprises 13 residues. CDR3 DNA: TGTGCCAGCCGGCCGCGGGGCTGGGATGGCTACACCTTC. The encoded protein is CASRPRGWDGYTF. Full variable domain (missing parts from reference TRBV19 and TRBJ1-2): DGGITQSPKYLFRKEGQNVTLSCEQNLNHDAMYWYRQDPGQGLRLIYYSQIVNDFQKGDIAEGYSVSREKKESFPLTVTSAQKNPTAFYLCASRPRGWDGYTFGSGTRLTVV.

This clone was seen a handful of times. The CDR3 nucleotides are TGCGCCAGCAGCCCCGTTGGGGGCACAGAGACCCAGTACTTC. This encodes CASSPVGGTETQYF. The chain carries TRBV5-1 and TRBJ2-5, with D possibly TRBD1 on 6 matching bases. V was shortened by 4 bases and J by 4 bases, with 14 bases between the two germline ends. CDR3 length equals 14 residues. Germline CDR1 SGHRS, CDR2 YFSETQ.

This clone was recorded many times. Other DNA sequences in this specimen translate into the identical CDR3. V is TRBV4-1 and J is TRBJ2-7; the D gene could be TRBD1 or TRBD2 (5 bases each). This CDR3 comprises 14 residues. CDR1 is MGHRA and CDR2 is YSYEKL in the germline V gene. V was trimmed by 3 bases and J by 0 bases, leaving 9 bases between them. This CDR3 is CASSHPGPSYEQYF. DNA for the CDR3: TGCGCCAGCAGCCATCCGGGGCCCTCCTACGAGCAGTACTTC.

CDR3 sequence (DNA): TGTGCCATCAGTGTCGGACAAGGCCTATACTACGAGCAGTACTTC. It codes for CAISVGQGLYYEQYF. The J gene is TRBJ2-7, the V gene TRBV10-3, with D perhaps TRBD1 (5 bases). The ends were cut back, 4 bases at V and 3 bases at J, with 16 bases in the middle. CDR1 and CDR2 from the germline V gene are ENHRY and SYGVKD. This CDR3 contains 15 residues.

This clone was seen at least ten times. This chain uses TRBV4-1 with TRBJ2-7; no clear D gene. Germline-derived CDR1 and CDR2 are MGHRA and YSYEKL. CDR3 length: 13 amino acids. Between the trimmed V and J ends, which lost 1 base and 3 bases, there was a span of 7 bases. CDR3 region: CASSQALLYEQYF. CDR3 nucleotide sequence: TGCGCCAGCAGCCAAGCACTTCTCTACGAGCAGTACTTC.

The gene calls are TRBV15 and TRBJ2-7, with 10 bases lining up with TRBD1. The germline V gene has CDR1 LNHNV and CDR2 YYDKDF (reference sequence). The J segment lost 3 bases and the V segment lost 0 bases, leaving 5 bases of the junction unmatched. CDR3 length equals 16 residues. CDR3 DNA: TGTGCCACCAGCAGAGACGTGGGACAGGGGCGCTACGAGCAGTACTTC. It encodes CATSRDVGQGRYEQYF.

V and J are TRBV5-1 and TRBJ2-5; D call uncertain. The germline V and J ends were trimmed by 3 bases and 5 bases, with 14 bases remaining between them. The CDR3 runs to 14 residues. Germline V gene lookup returns CDR1 SGHRS and CDR2 YFSETQ. The CDR3 loop reads CASSSSTEWETQYF. The CDR3 DNA reads as TGCGCCAGCAGCTCATCGACGGAGTGGGAGACCCAGTACTTC.

This clone was detected ten times or more. The junction differs from germline at one of its ends, possibly a read error. The gene calls are TRBV7-9 and TRBJ2-1; no definite D call. CDR1 SEHNR and CDR2 FQNEAQ come from the germline V gene (reference sequence). The CDR3 sequence is 14 residues long. CDR3 sequence reads: CASSPVGSFNEQFF. CDR3 in DNA: TGTGCCAGCAGTCCGGTAGGATCCTTCAATGAGCAGTTCTTC.

This chain links TRBV4-2 with TRBJ2-5; 7 positions match TRBD2. This CDR3 comprises 17 residues. Trimming took 1 base from V and 5 from J; bases not matched to a gene: 13. In germline, CDR1 is LGHNA, CDR2 YNFKEQ. Written as DNA, the CDR3 is TGTGCCAGCAGCCAAGGAGGCGGGAGAAAGGTGGGGGAGACCCAGTACTTC. Translated: CASSQGGGRKVGETQYF.

This clone is classed as medium-sized. The chain couples TRBV4-2 to TRBJ1-2, with TRBD1 as a possible D gene (5 bases). Germline-derived CDR1 and CDR2 are LGHNA and YNFKEQ. The CDR3 covers 16 residues. V lost 5 bases and J lost 6, with 22 bases in between. The CDR3 spells CASSNRLGLPMDGYTF. Written as DNA, the CDR3 is TGTGCCAGCAGCAACCGTTTGGGACTCCCAATGGATGGCTACACCTTC.